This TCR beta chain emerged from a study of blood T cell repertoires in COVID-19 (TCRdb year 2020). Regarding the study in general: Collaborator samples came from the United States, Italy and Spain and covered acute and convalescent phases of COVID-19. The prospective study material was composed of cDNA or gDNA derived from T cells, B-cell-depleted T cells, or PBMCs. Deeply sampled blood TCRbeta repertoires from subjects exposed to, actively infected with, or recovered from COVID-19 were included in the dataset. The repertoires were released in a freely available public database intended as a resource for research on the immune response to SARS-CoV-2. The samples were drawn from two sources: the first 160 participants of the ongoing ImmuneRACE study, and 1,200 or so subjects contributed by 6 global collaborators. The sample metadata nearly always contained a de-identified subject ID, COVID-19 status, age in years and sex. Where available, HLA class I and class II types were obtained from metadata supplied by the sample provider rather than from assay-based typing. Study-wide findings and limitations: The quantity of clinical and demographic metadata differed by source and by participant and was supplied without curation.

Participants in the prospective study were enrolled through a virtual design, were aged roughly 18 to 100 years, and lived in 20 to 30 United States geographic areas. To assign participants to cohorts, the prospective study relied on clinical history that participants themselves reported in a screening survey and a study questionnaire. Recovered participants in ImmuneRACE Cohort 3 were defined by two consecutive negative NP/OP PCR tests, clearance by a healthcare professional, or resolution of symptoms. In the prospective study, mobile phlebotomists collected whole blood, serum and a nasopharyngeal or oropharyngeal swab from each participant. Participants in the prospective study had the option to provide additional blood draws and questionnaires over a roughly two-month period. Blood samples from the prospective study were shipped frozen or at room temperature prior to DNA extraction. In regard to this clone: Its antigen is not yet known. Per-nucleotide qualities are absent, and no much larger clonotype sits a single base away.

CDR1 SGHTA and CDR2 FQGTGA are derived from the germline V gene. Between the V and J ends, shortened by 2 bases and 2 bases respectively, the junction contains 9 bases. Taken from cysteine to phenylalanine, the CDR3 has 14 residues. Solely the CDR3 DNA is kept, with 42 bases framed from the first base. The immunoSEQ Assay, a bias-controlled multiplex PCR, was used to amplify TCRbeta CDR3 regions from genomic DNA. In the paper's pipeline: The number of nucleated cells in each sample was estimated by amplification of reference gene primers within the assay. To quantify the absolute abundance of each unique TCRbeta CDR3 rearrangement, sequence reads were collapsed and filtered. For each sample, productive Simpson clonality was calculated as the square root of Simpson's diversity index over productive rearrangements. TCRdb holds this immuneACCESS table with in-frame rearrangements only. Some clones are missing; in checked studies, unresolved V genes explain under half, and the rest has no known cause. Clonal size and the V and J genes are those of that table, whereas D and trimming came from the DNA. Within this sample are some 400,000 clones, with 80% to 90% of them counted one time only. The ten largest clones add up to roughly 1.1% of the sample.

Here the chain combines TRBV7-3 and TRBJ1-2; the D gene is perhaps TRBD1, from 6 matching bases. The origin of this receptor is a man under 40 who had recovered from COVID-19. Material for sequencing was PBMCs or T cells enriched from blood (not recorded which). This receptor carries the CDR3 CASSLQGTNYGYTF. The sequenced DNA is TGTGCCAGCAGCTTACAGGGGACCAACTATGGCTACACCTTC. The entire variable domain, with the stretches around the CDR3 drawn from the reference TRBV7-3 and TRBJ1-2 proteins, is GAGVSQTPSNKVTEKGKYVELRCDPISGHTALYWYRQSLGQGPEFLIYFQGTGAADDSGLPNDRFFAVRPEGSVSTLKIQRTERGDSAVYLCASSLQGTNYGYTFGSGTRLTVV.